The present T cell receptor (beta chain) was sequenced within a study of T cells in localized non-small cell lung cancer. Regarding the study as a whole: The study sequenced only one region of the tumor. As a result, intratumor heterogeneity could not be excluded and remains possible. Overall survival was longer when the density of T cells in the blood was higher. Median detection of top 100 tumor clones in adjacent lung was about 60 clones.

The sample holds one count of this clone. What it recognizes is unknown. Repertoires were generated with immunoSEQ multiplex PCR, while TCRdb's copy carries only in-frame clones and drops some. The profile shows around 28,000 clones, 70% to 90% of them singletons. Germline V CDR1 and CDR2: MNHNS, SASEGT. The CDR3 has 11 amino acids. The V end was cut by 5 bases, the J end by 4 bases, with 3 bases between. The genes are TRBV6-1 and TRBJ2-1; no firm D call. The origin of this receptor is a female donor aged 60 or older with stage I lung adenocarcinoma. The specimen comprised peripheral blood, sampled before any cancer treatment. This CDR3 reads CASSIYNEQFF. The CDR3 DNA follows: TGTGCCAGCAGTATTTACAATGAGCAGTTCTTC.